The clone carrying this T cell receptor beta chain was counted a few times. TCRdb ran MiXCR on the RACE reads and lists one entry per CDR3 protein. The sample yields under 40,000 distinct CDR3 sequences, 10% to 13% seen once. Time point meaning: pre-sensitization, week 0. This sample's treatment: therapeutic diphenylcyclopropenone sensitization with weekly scalp DPC. The starting material, unfractionated whole blood, was used for total RNA extraction. The sample comes from a study of human T cells and chemical hapten exposure. This CDR3 contains 13 residues. Trimming left V 0 bases short and J 11 bases short, with 11 bases between. CDR1 is WNHNN and CDR2 is SYGVQD in the germline V gene (reference sequence).

The source of this sequence is a man aged 50 to 59 with alopecia areata. Some clones in this sample may be carry-over from other donors' samples. This sequence joins TRBV10-1 and TRBJ1-5; D call uncertain. The material was whole blood, obtained in connection with sensitization to the hapten diphenylcyclopropenone (DPC). The CDR3 loop reads CASSESWSSAQHF. The DNA of the CDR3 is TGCGCCAGCAGTGAGTCGTGGTCTTCAGCCCAGCATTTT.